This record concerns one TCR beta chain sequence. Original analysis: The assay estimated nucleated cells by amplifying reference gene primers. The assay was immunoSEQ multiplex PCR, and TCRdb's table has in-frame clones only and misses some. That table gives V, J and clone size, and the DNA gave D and trimming. Found here are more than 150,000 clones, 89% of them singletons; the top ten hold 2.5% to 3%. This sample is drawn from a study of blood T cell repertoires in COVID-19. Turning to the study itself: Whether acute or convalescent, the COVID-19 samples came from the United States, Italy and Spain. The analysed material was cDNA or gDNA that came from T cells, B-cell-depleted T cells, or PBMCs.

V lost 5 bases to trimming and J lost 5 bases; unmatched junction nucleotides: 6. Germline V gene sequence: CDR1 MNHEY, CDR2 SVGAGI. The CDR3 extends over 14 amino acids. The sample comprised peripheral blood. V gene TRBV6-5 combines with J gene TRBJ2-5, with TRBD2 matching over 9 bases. This receptor was taken from a man aged 55 to 70 with acute or convalescent COVID-19. CDR3 sequence: CASSPGLAWETQYF. The CDR3 nucleotides are TGTGCCAGCAGTCCTGGACTAGCGTGGGAGACCCAGTACTTC.